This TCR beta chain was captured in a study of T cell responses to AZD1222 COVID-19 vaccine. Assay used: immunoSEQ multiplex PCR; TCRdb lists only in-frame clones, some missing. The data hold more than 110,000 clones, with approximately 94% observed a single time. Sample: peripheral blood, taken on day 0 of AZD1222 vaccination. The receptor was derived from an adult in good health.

CDR3 DNA: TGTGCCAGCAGTTCGACAGGGGAAAAGACCCAGTACTTC. Translating gives CASSSTGEKTQYF. V is TRBV6-5 and J is TRBJ2-5, with 8 nucleotides matching TRBD1. With V trimmed by 4 bases and J by 6 bases, 4 bases remained unmatched. CDR1 MNHEY and CDR2 SVGAGI come from the germline V gene. This CDR3 region has 13 residues.